The clone carrying this T cell receptor (beta chain) was observed a single time. This specimen belongs to a study of blood T cell repertoires in COVID-19. Looking at the study overall: T cells, B-cell-depleted T cells, or PBMCs supplied cDNA or gDNA.

Assay used: immunoSEQ multiplex PCR; TCRdb lists only in-frame clones, some missing. Of around 78,000 clones detected, roughly 86% appear once; the ten largest clones hold around 1.9%. V lost 3 bases, J lost 0 bases, and 11 bases lay in between. There are 15 residues in the CDR3. Germline V lookup: CDR1 MNHEY, CDR2 SVGAGI. Sequenced material: peripheral blood. The V gene is TRBV6-5, the J gene TRBJ1-1; no definite D call. This sequence was found in a woman aged 60-75 years with acute or convalescent COVID-19. The DNA of the CDR3 is TGTGCCAGCAGTTATGAGCTGGGAGTGAACACTGAAGCTTTCTTT. Its translation is CASSYELGVNTEAFF.